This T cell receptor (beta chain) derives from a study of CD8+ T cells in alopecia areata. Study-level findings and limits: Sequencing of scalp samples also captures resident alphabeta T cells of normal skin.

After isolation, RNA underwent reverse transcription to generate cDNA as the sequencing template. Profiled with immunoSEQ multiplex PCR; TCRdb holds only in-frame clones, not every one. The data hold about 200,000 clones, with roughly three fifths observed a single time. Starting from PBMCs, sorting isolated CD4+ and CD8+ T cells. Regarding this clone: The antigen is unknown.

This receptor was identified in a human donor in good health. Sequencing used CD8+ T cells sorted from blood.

The CDR3, as DNA: TGTGCCAGCAGAGCGCTGTTCCGGGACCGAGCCTACAATGAGCAGTTCTTC. Protein sequence: CASRALFRDRAYNEQFF. The chain combines TRBV27 with TRBJ2-1; D possibly uses TRBD1 or TRBD2 (5 bases each). V was clipped by 6 bases and J by 2 bases, with 20 bases between them. The CDR3 spans 17 residues. CDR1 and CDR2 (germline): MNHEY, SMNVEV (reference sequence).